The rows below give T cell receptor beta chains drawn from one sample of a study of cytomegalovirus exposure and HLA in healthy donors. Method: immunoSEQ multiplex PCR; TCRdb's copy keeps in-frame clones and lacks some. The data show 120,000 to 150,000 clones, with around 82% seen just once and less than 7.5% held by the top ten. The sequenced material came from PBMCs. All receptors derive from a woman in her 40s in good health and CMV-seropositive. Both conserved end residues are part of each CDR3. Each record gives: clone size, CDR3 length, D gene, V gene, J gene, CDR3 protein, CDR3 DNA. The D gene is left open where the match is weak. Only part of the rows carry a size: once, few, many, or a class if the clone is expanded.

clone size: .; CDR3 length: 15; D gene: .; V gene: TRBV18; J gene: TRBJ1-5; CDR3 protein: CASSPETGYNQPQHF; CDR3 DNA: TGTGCCAGCTCACCAGAGACAGGCTACAATCAGCCCCAGCATTTT
clone size: .; CDR3 length: 15; D gene: .; V gene: TRBV27; J gene: TRBJ2-7; CDR3 protein: CASSLSQGRNYEQYF; CDR3 DNA: TGTGCCAGCAGTTTAAGCCAGGGTAGGAACTACGAGCAGTACTTC
clone size: .; CDR3 length: 15; D gene: TRBD2; V gene: TRBV6-1; J gene: TRBJ2-7; CDR3 protein: CASSEWRLAGNEQYF; CDR3 DNA: TGTGCCAGCAGTGAATGGCGGCTAGCGGGAAACGAGCAGTACTTC
clone size: .; CDR3 length: 16; D gene: TRBD2; V gene: TRBV5-1; J gene: TRBJ2-7; CDR3 protein: CASSSLSGKASDEQYF; CDR3 DNA: TGCGCCAGCAGCTCTTTGAGCGGGAAGGCATCGGACGAGCAGTACTTC
clone size: .; CDR3 length: 17; D gene: TRBD2; V gene: TRBV7-6; J gene: TRBJ2-1; CDR3 protein: CASSPNLAGEAYNEQFF; CDR3 DNA: TGTGCCAGCAGCCCGAACCTAGCGGGAGAAGCCTACAATGAGCAGTTCTTC
clone size: .; CDR3 length: 16; D gene: TRBD2; V gene: TRBV19; J gene: TRBJ2-7; CDR3 protein: CASSTLEGTSGYEQYF; CDR3 DNA: TGTGCCAGTAGTACCCTCGAGGGGACTAGCGGGTACGAGCAGTACTTC
clone size: .; CDR3 length: 17; D gene: TRBD2; V gene: TRBV4-1; J gene: TRBJ2-5; CDR3 protein: CASSQVRREALLETQYF; CDR3 DNA: TGCGCCAGCAGCCAAGTTCGGCGGGAGGCCCTTTTGGAGACCCAGTACTTC
clone size: .; CDR3 length: 16; D gene: TRBD2; V gene: TRBV7-2; J gene: TRBJ2-1; CDR3 protein: CASSLVSGGPINEQFF; CDR3 DNA: TGTGCCAGCAGCTTAGTGTCGGGAGGGCCTATAAATGAGCAGTTCTTC
clone size: .; CDR3 length: 16; D gene: TRBD2; V gene: TRBV9; J gene: TRBJ2-3; CDR3 protein: CASSLVAGDGTDTQYF; CDR3 DNA: TGTGCCAGCAGTCTCGTAGCGGGAGACGGCACAGATACGCAGTATTTT
clone size: .; CDR3 length: 14; D gene: TRBD2; V gene: TRBV5-8; J gene: TRBJ2-7; CDR3 protein: CASSGTSGPYEQYF; CDR3 DNA: TGTGCCAGCAGCGGAACTAGCGGGCCCTACGAGCAGTACTTC
clone size: .; CDR3 length: 13; D gene: .; V gene: TRBV28; J gene: TRBJ1-5; CDR3 protein: CASTDSPNQPQHF; CDR3 DNA: TGTGCCAGCACGGACAGTCCCAATCAGCCCCAGCATTTT
clone size: .; CDR3 length: 15; D gene: .; V gene: TRBV5-8; J gene: TRBJ2-5; CDR3 protein: CASSLYIAGKETQYF; CDR3 DNA: TGTGCCAGCAGCTTGTATATCGCGGGAAAAGAGACCCAGTACTTC
clone size: once; CDR3 length: 13; D gene: .; V gene: TRBV18; J gene: TRBJ1-5; CDR3 protein: CASSTIANQPQHF; CDR3 DNA: TGTGCCAGCTCAACAATAGCAAATCAGCCCCAGCATTTT
clone size: .; CDR3 length: 13; D gene: .; V gene: TRBV18; J gene: TRBJ2-1; CDR3 protein: CASSPGQYNEQFF; CDR3 DNA: TGTGCCAGCTCACCAGGGCAGTACAATGAGCAGTTCTTC
clone size: .; CDR3 length: 12; D gene: .; V gene: TRBV27; J gene: TRBJ1-4; CDR3 protein: CASRHRGEKLFF; CDR3 DNA: TGTGCCAGCAGGCATCGAGGGGAAAAACTGTTTTTT
clone size: .; CDR3 length: 15; D gene: TRBD2; V gene: TRBV13; J gene: TRBJ2-7; CDR3 protein: CASSLVTSGDYEQYF; CDR3 DNA: TGTGCCAGCAGCTTAGTCACTAGCGGAGACTACGAGCAGTACTTC
clone size: once; CDR3 length: 13; D gene: .; V gene: TRBV7-9; J gene: TRBJ1-2; CDR3 protein: CASSAIRGYGYTF; CDR3 DNA: TGTGCCAGCAGCGCTATAAGGGGTTACGGCTACACCTTC
clone size: few; CDR3 length: 13; D gene: .; V gene: TRBV7-9; J gene: TRBJ2-5; CDR3 protein: CASSPPAAEAQYF; CDR3 DNA: TGTGCCAGCAGCCCACCCGCCGCCGAGGCCCAGTACTTC
clone size: .; CDR3 length: 14; D gene: .; V gene: TRBV5-1; J gene: TRBJ2-1; CDR3 protein: CASSSRPGQIKQFF; CDR3 DNA: TGCGCCAGCAGCTCAAGACCGGGACAAATAAAGCAGTTCTTC
clone size: .; CDR3 length: 15; D gene: TRBD2; V gene: TRBV7-9; J gene: TRBJ2-7; CDR3 protein: CASSATSGKVYEQYF; CDR3 DNA: TGTGCCAGCAGCGCGACTAGCGGGAAAGTTTACGAGCAGTACTTC
clone size: .; CDR3 length: 11; D gene: TRBD2; V gene: TRBV20-1; J gene: TRBJ2-1; CDR3 protein: CSASPGTRQFF; CDR3 DNA: TGCAGTGCTAGTCCCGGGACTAGACAGTTCTTC
clone size: .; CDR3 length: 14; D gene: .; V gene: TRBV19; J gene: TRBJ1-5; CDR3 protein: CASSLLYSNQPQHF; CDR3 DNA: TGTGCCAGTAGTCTACTTTATAGCAATCAGCCCCAGCATTTT
clone size: .; CDR3 length: 15; D gene: TRBD2; V gene: TRBV5-4; J gene: TRBJ2-5; CDR3 protein: CASSAPTSGKETQYF; CDR3 DNA: TGTGCCAGCAGCGCACCGACTAGCGGGAAAGAGACCCAGTACTTC
clone size: .; CDR3 length: 17; D gene: TRBD2; V gene: TRBV5-1; J gene: TRBJ2-2; CDR3 protein: CASSARTSGGNTGELFF; CDR3 DNA: TGCGCCAGCAGCGCCCGGACTAGCGGAGGGAACACCGGGGAGCTGTTTTTT
clone size: large; CDR3 length: 17; D gene: .; V gene: TRBV9; J gene: TRBJ1-1; CDR3 protein: CASNKSGQENSNTEAFF; CDR3 DNA: TGTGCCAGCAATAAATCAGGGCAGGAAAATTCGAACACTGAAGCTTTCTTT
clone size: few; CDR3 length: 10; D gene: .; V gene: TRBV25-1; J gene: TRBJ2-1; CDR3 protein: CASAYNEQFF; CDR3 DNA: TGTGCCAGCGCGTACAATGAGCAGTTCTTC
clone size: .; CDR3 length: 16; D gene: TRBD2; V gene: TRBV10-1; J gene: TRBJ2-1; CDR3 protein: CASSGSGSHLYNEQFF; CDR3 DNA: TGCGCCAGCAGTGGGAGCGGGAGTCACCTCTACAATGAGCAGTTCTTC
clone size: .; CDR3 length: 15; D gene: TRBD1; V gene: TRBV19; J gene: TRBJ1-2; CDR3 protein: CASSTGTGGPYGYTF; CDR3 DNA: TGTGCCAGTAGTACCGGGACAGGGGGTCCCTATGGCTACACCTTC